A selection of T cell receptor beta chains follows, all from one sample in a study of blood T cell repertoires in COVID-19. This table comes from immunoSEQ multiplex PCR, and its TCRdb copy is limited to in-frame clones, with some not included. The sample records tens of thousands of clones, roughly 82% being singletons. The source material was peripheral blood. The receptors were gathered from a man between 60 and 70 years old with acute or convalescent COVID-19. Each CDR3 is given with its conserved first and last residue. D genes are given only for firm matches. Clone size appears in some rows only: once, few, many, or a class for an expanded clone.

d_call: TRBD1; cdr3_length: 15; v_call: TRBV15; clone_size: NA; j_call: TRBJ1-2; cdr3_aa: CATSSGQGANYGYTF; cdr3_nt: TGTGCCACCAGCAGCGGACAGGGGGCTAACTATGGCTACACCTTC
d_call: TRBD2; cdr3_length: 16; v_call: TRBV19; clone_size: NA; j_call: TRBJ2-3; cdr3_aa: CASSVQAGVGTDTQYF; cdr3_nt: TGTGCCAGTAGTGTCCAAGCGGGAGTGGGGACAGATACGCAGTATTTT
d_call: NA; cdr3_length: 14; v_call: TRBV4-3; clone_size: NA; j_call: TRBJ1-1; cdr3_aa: CASSHVTGNTEAFF; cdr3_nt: TGCGCCAGCAGCCACGTAACCGGGAACACTGAAGCTTTCTTT
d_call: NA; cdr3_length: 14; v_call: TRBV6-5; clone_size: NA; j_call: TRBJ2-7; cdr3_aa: CASAQQGSPGEQYF; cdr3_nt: TGTGCCAGCGCCCAACAGGGTTCCCCCGGCGAGCAGTACTTC
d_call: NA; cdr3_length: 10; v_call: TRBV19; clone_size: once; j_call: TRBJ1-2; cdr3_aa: CASSKQGNTF; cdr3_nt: TGTGCCAGTAGCAAACAGGGAAACACCTTC
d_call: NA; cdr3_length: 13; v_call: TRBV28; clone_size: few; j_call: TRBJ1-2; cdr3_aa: CASSLLANYGYTF; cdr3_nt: TGTGCCAGCAGTTTATTAGCTAACTATGGCTACACCTTC
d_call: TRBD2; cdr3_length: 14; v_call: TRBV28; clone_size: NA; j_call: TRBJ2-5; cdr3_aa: CASSLTSGRQTQYF; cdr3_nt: TGTGCCAGCAGTTTGACTAGCGGGAGACAGACCCAGTACTTC
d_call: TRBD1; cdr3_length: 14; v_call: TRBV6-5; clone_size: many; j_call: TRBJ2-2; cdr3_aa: CASHRGIPTGELFF; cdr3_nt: TGTGCCAGCCACAGGGGGATCCCAACCGGGGAGCTGTTTTTT
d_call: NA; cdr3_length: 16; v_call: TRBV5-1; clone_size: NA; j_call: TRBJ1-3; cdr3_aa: CASSNPGTTSGNTIYF; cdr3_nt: TGCGCCAGCAGCAACCCCGGGACAACCTCTGGAAACACCATATATTTT
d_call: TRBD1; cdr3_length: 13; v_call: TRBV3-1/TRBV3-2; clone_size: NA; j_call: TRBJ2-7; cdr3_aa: CASSPDRGREQYF; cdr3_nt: TGTGCCAGCAGCCCGGACAGGGGAAGGGAGCAGTACTTC
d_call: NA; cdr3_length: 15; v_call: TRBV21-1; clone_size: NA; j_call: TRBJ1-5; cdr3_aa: CASSPGVGGGQPQHF; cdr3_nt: TGTGCCAGCAGCCCAGGGGTAGGGGGTGGTCAGCCCCAGCATTTT
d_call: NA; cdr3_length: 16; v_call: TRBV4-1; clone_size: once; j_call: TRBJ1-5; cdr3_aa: CASSQTEAEGIRPQHF; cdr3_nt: TGCGCCAGCAGCCAAACAGAGGCAGAGGGAATCAGGCCCCAGCATTTT
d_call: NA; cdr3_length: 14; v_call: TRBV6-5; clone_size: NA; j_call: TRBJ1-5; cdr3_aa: CASSYNRYVGPQHF; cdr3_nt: TGTGCCAGCAGTTACAACCGCTACGTTGGGCCCCAGCATTTT
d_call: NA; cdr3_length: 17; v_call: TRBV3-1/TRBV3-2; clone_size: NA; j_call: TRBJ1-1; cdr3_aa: CASSQDSGWALKFSAFF; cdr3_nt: TGTGCCAGCAGCCAAGATTCAGGGTGGGCCCTCAAATTCTCCGCTTTCTTT
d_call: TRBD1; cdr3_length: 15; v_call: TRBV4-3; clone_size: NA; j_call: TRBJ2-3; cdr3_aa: CASSQASDRGDTQYF; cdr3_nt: TGCGCCAGCAGCCAGGCTTCGGACAGGGGGGATACGCAGTATTTT
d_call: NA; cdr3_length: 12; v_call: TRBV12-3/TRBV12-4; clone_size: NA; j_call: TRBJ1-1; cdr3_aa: CASSQGDTEAFF; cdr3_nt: TGTGCCAGCAGTCAAGGGGATACTGAAGCTTTCTTT
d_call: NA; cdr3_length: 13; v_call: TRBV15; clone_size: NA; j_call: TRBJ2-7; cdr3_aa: CATSRGLAYEQYF; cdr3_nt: TGTGCCACCAGCAGAGGGCTCGCCTACGAGCAGTACTTC
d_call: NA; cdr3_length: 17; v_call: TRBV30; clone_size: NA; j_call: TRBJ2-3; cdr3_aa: CAWSRDSSLRGTDTQYF; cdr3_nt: TGTGCCTGGAGTAGGGACTCCTCCCTTCGGGGCACAGATACGCAGTATTTT
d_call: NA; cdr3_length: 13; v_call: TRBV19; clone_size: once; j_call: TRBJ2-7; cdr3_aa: CASSILPGYEQYF; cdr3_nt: TGTGCCAGTAGTATTCTCCCAGGGTACGAGCAGTACTTC
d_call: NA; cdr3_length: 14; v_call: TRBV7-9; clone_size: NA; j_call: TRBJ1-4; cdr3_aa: CASSFHRGREKLFF; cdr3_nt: TGTGCCAGCAGCTTTCATCGGGGAAGGGAAAAACTGTTTTTT
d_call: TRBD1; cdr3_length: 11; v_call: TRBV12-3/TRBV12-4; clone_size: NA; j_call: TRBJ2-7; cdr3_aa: CASSYRGLKYF; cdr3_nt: TGTGCCAGCAGTTACAGGGGATTAAAGTACTTC
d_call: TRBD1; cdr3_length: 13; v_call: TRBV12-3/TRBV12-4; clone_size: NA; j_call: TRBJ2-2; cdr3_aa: CASTGQVLGELFF; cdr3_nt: TGTGCCAGCACCGGACAGGTTTTGGGGGAGCTGTTTTTT
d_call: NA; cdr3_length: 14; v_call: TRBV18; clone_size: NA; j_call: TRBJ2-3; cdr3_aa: CASSPGPPGNWEYF; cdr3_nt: TGTGCCAGCTCACCTGGACCACCGGGGAATTGGGAGTATTTT
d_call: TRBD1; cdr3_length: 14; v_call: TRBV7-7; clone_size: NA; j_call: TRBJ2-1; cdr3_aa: CASSLSGGYNEQFF; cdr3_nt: TGTGCTAGCAGCCTGTCAGGGGGTTACAATGAGCAGTTCTTC
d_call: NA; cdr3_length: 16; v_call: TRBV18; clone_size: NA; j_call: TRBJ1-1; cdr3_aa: CASSARTSSWNTEAFF; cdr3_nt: TGTGCCAGCTCAGCTCGGACAAGTTCATGGAACACTGAAGCTTTCTTT
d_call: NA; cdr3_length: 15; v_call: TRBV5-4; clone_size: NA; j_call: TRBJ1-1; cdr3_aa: CASSLGSSMNTEAFF; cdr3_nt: TGTGCCAGCAGCTTGGGGTCGAGCATGAACACTGAAGCTTTCTTT
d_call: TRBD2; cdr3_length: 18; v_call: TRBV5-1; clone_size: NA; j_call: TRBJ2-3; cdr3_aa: CASSLLPLAGGGTDTQYF; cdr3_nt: TGCGCCAGCAGCTTGCTCCCCTTAGCGGGGGGGGGTACAGATACGCAGTATTTT
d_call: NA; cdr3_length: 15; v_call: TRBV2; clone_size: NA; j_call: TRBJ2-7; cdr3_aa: CASSEIGVRTHEQYF; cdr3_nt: TGTGCCAGCAGTGAAATAGGGGTACGGACGCACGAGCAGTACTTC
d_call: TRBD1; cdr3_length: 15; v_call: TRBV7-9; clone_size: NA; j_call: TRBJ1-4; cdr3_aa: CASSLDRGFNEKLFF; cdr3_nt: TGTGCCAGCAGCCTAGACAGGGGTTTTAATGAAAAACTGTTTTTT
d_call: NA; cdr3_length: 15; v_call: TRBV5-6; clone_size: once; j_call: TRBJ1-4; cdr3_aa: CASSLWGLHNEKLFF; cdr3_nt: TGTGCCAGCAGCTTGTGGGGACTCCATAATGAAAAACTGTTTTTT
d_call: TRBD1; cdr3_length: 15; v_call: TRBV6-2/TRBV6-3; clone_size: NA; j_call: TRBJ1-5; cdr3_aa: CASSPQGAWNQPQHF; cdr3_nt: TGTGCCAGCAGTCCGCAGGGGGCGTGGAATCAGCCCCAGCATTTT
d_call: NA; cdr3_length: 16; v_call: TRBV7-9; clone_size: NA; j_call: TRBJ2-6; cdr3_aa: CASSRRRGNGANVLTF; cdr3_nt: TGTGCCAGCAGCCGCCGGAGGGGAAATGGGGCCAACGTCCTGACTTTC
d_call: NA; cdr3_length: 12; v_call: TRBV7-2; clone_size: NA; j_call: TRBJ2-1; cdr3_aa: CASSFQAREQFF; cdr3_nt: TGTGCCAGCAGCTTCCAAGCTAGGGAGCAGTTCTTC
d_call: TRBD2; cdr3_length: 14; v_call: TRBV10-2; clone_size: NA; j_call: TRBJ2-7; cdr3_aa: CASRAGGLSYEQYF; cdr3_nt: TGCGCCAGCAGGGCGGGAGGTCTTTCCTACGAGCAGTACTTC
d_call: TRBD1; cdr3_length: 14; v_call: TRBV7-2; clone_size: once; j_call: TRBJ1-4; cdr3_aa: CASSPWTGSEKLFF; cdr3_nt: TGTGCCAGCAGCCCTTGGACAGGGAGTGAAAAACTGTTTTTT